Listed below are T cell receptor beta chains from one sample, sequenced in a study of blood T cell repertoires in COVID-19. The repertoire was sequenced with immunoSEQ multiplex PCR; TCRdb's copy has only in-frame clones and lacks some. The profile shows 250,000 to 300,000 clones, around 81% of them singletons. Sequencing used peripheral blood. Receptors originate from a woman aged 55 to 70 with active or convalescent COVID-19. Both conserved end residues are part of each CDR3. Fields, in order: V gene, D gene, J gene, clone size, CDR3 protein, CDR3 DNA. The D gene is left open where the match is weak. Clone size is shown for a subset of rows, as once, few, many or a class of expanded clone.

TRBV7-7	TRBD2	TRBJ2-5	few	CASSTGRTTAQETQYF	TGTGCTAGCAGCACCGGGAGGACAACCGCCCAAGAGACCCAGTACTTC
TRBV19	NA	TRBJ2-6	NA	CASRPGIFGDGANVLTF	TGTGCCAGTAGGCCGGGGATATTTGGGGATGGGGCCAACGTCCTGACTTTC
TRBV30	NA	TRBJ2-1	NA	CAWSVGGYNEQFF	TGTGCCTGGAGTGTGGGGGGTTACAATGAGCAGTTCTTC
TRBV9	NA	TRBJ2-7	NA	CASSGQGGPYEQYF	TGTGCCAGCAGCGGGCAGGGAGGCCCCTACGAGCAGTACTTC
TRBV7-3	NA	TRBJ1-4	NA	CASSLNRDEKLFF	TGTGCCAGCAGCTTAAACAGGGATGAAAAACTGTTTTTT
TRBV15	NA	TRBJ1-1	NA	CATSRGFGQGNTEAFF	TGTGCCACCAGCAGAGGTTTCGGGCAGGGGAACACTGAAGCTTTCTTT
TRBV9	NA	TRBJ2-3	NA	CASSQTDPLGTGITDTQYF	TGTGCCAGCAGCCAGACGGATCCCTTGGGTACAGGGATCACAGATACGCAGTATTTT
TRBV25-1	NA	TRBJ1-1	NA	CASSTRALNTEAFF	TGTGCCAGCAGTACCCGCGCCTTGAACACTGAAGCTTTCTTT
TRBV18	NA	TRBJ1-2	NA	CASSPREPERDGYTF	TGTGCCAGCTCCCCCCGAGAACCCGAACGCGATGGCTACACCTTC
TRBV7-9	NA	TRBJ2-3	NA	CASSLLEDTQYF	TGTGCCAGCAGCTTACTCGAGGATACGCAGTATTTT